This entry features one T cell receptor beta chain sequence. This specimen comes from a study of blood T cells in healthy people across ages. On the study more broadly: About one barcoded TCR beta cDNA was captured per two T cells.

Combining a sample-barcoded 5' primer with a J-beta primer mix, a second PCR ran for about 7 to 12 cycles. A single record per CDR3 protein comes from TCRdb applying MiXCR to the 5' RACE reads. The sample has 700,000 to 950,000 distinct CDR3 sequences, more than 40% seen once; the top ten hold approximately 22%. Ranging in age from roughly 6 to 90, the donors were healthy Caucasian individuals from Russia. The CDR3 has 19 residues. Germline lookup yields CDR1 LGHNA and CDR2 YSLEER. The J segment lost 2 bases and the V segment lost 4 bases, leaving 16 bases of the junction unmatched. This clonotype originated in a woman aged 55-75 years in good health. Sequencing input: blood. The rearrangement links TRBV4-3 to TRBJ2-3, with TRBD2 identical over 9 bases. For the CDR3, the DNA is TGCGCCAGCAGCCCTTTTACAGCGGGGGGCCTATTTCTCACAGATACGCAGTATTTT. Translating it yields CASSPFTAGGLFLTDTQYF.